This TCR beta chain was obtained from a study of T cell responses to AZD1222 COVID-19 vaccine. TCRdb keeps only in-frame clones here, not all; method: immunoSEQ multiplex PCR. The sample lists roughly 140,000 clones; roughly 91% were seen once. Overall study results and limits: Spike-wide vaccine-associated CD4 TCRs dominated at 160-218 and 743-854.

Concerning this clone: Antigen specificity is unknown.

This sequence originates from an adult who received the AZD1222 COVID-19 vaccine. This specimen was peripheral blood, taken 28 days after the second AZD1222 dose.

CDR3 bases: TGTGCCAGCAGCTCCGAAGGGGGGTATAATTCACCCCTCCACTTT. Translated, it gives CASSSEGGYNSPLHF. The rearrangement links TRBV7-2 to TRBJ1-6; TRBD1 is a possible D gene (6 bases). The CDR3 contains 15 residues. The germline CDR1 and CDR2 sequences are SGHTA and FQGNSA. Trimming took 4 bases from V and 4 from J, leaving 11 bases between them.